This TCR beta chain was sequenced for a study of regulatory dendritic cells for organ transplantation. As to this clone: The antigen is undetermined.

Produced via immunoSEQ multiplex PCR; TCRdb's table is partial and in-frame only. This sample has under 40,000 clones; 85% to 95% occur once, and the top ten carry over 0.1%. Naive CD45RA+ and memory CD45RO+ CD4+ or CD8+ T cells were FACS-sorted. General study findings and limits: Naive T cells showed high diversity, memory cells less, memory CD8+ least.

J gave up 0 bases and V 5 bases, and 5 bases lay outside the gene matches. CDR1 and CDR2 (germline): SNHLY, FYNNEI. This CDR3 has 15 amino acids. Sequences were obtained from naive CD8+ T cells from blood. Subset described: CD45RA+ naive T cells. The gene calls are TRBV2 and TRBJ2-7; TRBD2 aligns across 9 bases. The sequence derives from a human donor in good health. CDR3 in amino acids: CASSRAGGTSYEQYF. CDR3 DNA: TGTGCCAGCAGTCGAGCGGGAGGCACCTCCTACGAGCAGTACTTC.